The rows below give T cell receptor beta chains drawn from one sample of a study of technical replicates of blood from a handful of donors. The table came from immunoSEQ multiplex PCR; TCRdb's copy has only in-frame clones and leaves some out. The sample has tens of thousands of clones, about 95% seen once. Material for sequencing was T cells isolated from PBMCs. These TCRs come from a human donor in good health. Each CDR3 is given with its conserved first and last residue. The order of the fields is clone size, D gene, J gene, V gene, CDR3 DNA, CDR3 protein. The D gene is left open where the match is weak. Not every row has a clone size; where given, it reads once, few, many or a size class.

>NA|NA|TRBJ2-2|TRBV7-9
TGTGCCAGCAGCTTATTACAGGGCGCCGGGGAGCTGTTTTTT
CASSLLQGAGELFF
>NA|NA|TRBJ2-7|TRBV7-8
TGTGCCAGCAGCTTTACAGCATACCACGAGCAGTACTTC
CASSFTAYHEQYF
>NA|TRBD2|TRBJ2-5|TRBV5-6
TGTGCCAGCAGCCAGGGACTAGCGGGAGTAGAGACCCAGTACTTC
CASSQGLAGVETQYF
>NA|TRBD1|TRBJ2-5|TRBV18
TGTGCCAGCTCACCAGGGATGGACAGGGCTATCCAAGAGACCCAGTACTTC
CASSPGMDRAIQETQYF
>NA|NA|TRBJ2-7|TRBV5-4
TGTGCCAGCAGCTCCCCCAACAGACCTACCTACGAGCAGTACTTC
CASSSPNRPTYEQYF
>once|NA|TRBJ2-1|TRBV9
TGTGCCAGCAGCGTAGGGGTTGGGGGCGCGAACAATGAGCAGTTCTTC
CASSVGVGGANNEQFF
>NA|NA|TRBJ2-1|TRBV30
TGTGCCTGGGGAGGCACTTACAATGAGCAGTTCTTC
CAWGGTYNEQFF
>once|NA|TRBJ1-2|TRBV9
TGTGCCAGCACCAAAAACCCCTTCAAAGACAGTCTTTATGGCTACACCTTC
CASTKNPFKDSLYGYTF
>NA|TRBD1|TRBJ2-1|TRBV27
TGTGCCAGCAGCGACAGGGTGTATAATGAGCAGTTCTTC
CASSDRVYNEQFF
>NA|TRBD2|TRBJ2-7|TRBV7-2
TGTGCCAGCAGCATCACCGGGACTAGCGTCGAGCAGTACTTC
CASSITGTSVEQYF
>NA|TRBD1|TRBJ1-1|TRBV5-1
TGCGCCAGCAGCTTTGGGGACAGGGGGTATGACACTGAAGCTTTCTTT
CASSFGDRGYDTEAFF
>few|NA|TRBJ1-3|TRBV7-8
TGTGCCAGCAGCTTAGGGGCCTGGGTTGGAAACACCATATATTTT
CASSLGAWVGNTIYF
>few|NA|TRBJ1-1|TRBV6-1
TGTGCCAGCAGTCTTACAGAGAACACTGAAGCTTTCTTT
CASSLTENTEAFF
>NA|NA|TRBJ2-1|TRBV2
TGTGCCAGCATCGGGAGCGACTCCTACAATGAGCAGTTCTTC
CASIGSDSYNEQFF
>NA|NA|TRBJ2-1|TRBV5-1
TGCGCCAGCAGCTCAGGGCCTTCAGGGTACAATGAGCAGTTCTTC
CASSSGPSGYNEQFF
>NA|NA|TRBJ1-1|TRBV4-3
TGCGCCAGCAGCCCCGTCACATCCCCTGCAATGGCTTTCTTT
CASSPVTSPAMAFF
>NA|TRBD2|TRBJ2-1|TRBV2
TGTGCCAGCAGTGAATCTTTAGCGGGAGTTGGTGAGCAGTTCTTC
CASSESLAGVGEQFF
>NA|NA|TRBJ2-1|TRBV5-5
TGTGCCAGCAGCCAGTCAGCGGGTGGCTACAATGAGCAGTTCTTC
CASSQSAGGYNEQFF
>NA|NA|TRBJ2-7|TRBV7-9
TGTGCCAGCAGCTTAACAGGGAAGCCCTACGAGCAGTACTTC
CASSLTGKPYEQYF
>NA|TRBD1|TRBJ2-7|TRBV13
TGTGCCAGCAGTATGGGGACAGGGTTATTGTACGAGCAGTACTTC
CASSMGTGLLYEQYF
>NA|NA|TRBJ2-3|TRBV5-6
TGTGCCAGCAGCTGGGACTTTACGCAGTATTTT
CASSWDFTQYF
>NA|TRBD2|TRBJ2-1|TRBV4-1
TGCGCCAGCAGCCCCAGGACTAGCGGGGAGAATCTCCTCTTTAATGAGCAGTTCTTC
CASSPRTSGENLLFNEQFF
>NA|NA|TRBJ2-1|TRBV20-1
TGCAGTGCTTTCAAAGCAGAGCAGTTCTTC
CSAFKAEQFF
>NA|TRBD2|TRBJ2-7|TRBV2
TGTGCCAGCTTACCCATGACTAGCAGATCCTACGAGCAGTACTTC
CASLPMTSRSYEQYF
>NA|TRBD2|TRBJ2-1|TRBV7-2
TGTGCCAGCAGCTATGGGACTAGCGGGAGCTCCTACAATGAGCAGTTCTTC
CASSYGTSGSSYNEQFF
>NA|NA|TRBJ2-1|TRBV7-9
TGTGCCAGCAGCTTGGGACTCTACAATGAGCAGTTCTTC
CASSLGLYNEQFF
>NA|NA|TRBJ1-1|TRBV11-3
TGTGCCAGCAGCTCGCCAATTAGTGACAGCTTGTCACAAGAAGCTTTCTTT
CASSSPISDSLSQEAFF
>NA|TRBD1|TRBJ2-7|TRBV29-1
TGCAGCGCCAGATCCGGGACAGGCGAGCAGTACTTC
CSARSGTGEQYF
>NA|NA|TRBJ1-1|TRBV4-2
TGTGCCAGCAGCCAAGACAGGGTGTCCGAAGCTTTCTTT
CASSQDRVSEAFF